This TCR beta chain stems from a study of Graves' ophthalmopathy and Graves' hyperthyroidism. Study at large: If no ophthalmopathy appeared within 18 months of follow-up, hyperthyroidism was termed stable. Findings of the study overall: At around 68% sensitivity and 72.22% specificity, the model predicted progression of the ophthalmopathy. Blood also contained most of the expanded thyroid clonotypes above 0.001 frequency.

The CDR3 loop spans 15 amino acids. V shed 2 bases, J shed 5 bases, and the junction held 9 bases outside the gene matches. From germline, CDR1 is MNHNY and CDR2 SVGAGI (reference sequence). The diagnosis combined clinical symptoms, thyroxine, TRAb, thyroid ultrasound and orbital computed tomography scans. The TCR beta CDR3 regions underwent amplification from RNA transcripts. Scientists carried out first-round RT-PCR using HTBI primers and then a second-round multiplex PCR. One entry per CDR3 protein, called by TCRdb with MiXCR from the multiplex PCR reads. This table has about 1.1 million distinct CDR3 sequences, about 35% appearing once. This clonotype was counted only a few times. The antigen is unknown.

This rearrangement joins TRBV6-6 to TRBJ2-7; TRBD2 aligns across 7 bases. This TCR derives from an adult man with Graves' hyperthyroidism. Sequenced input: peripheral blood or thyroid tissue (not recorded which). The CDR3 nucleotides are TGTGCCAGCAGTTACCCCTGGCGGGAGTGTGACGAGCAGTACTTC. Translation: CASSYPWRECDEQYF.